This is a list of T cell receptor beta chains from one sample in a study of blood T cell repertoires in COVID-19. Data came from immunoSEQ multiplex PCR; TCRdb stores just in-frame clones and leaves some out. Found here are 150,000 to 180,000 clones, around 84% of them singletons; the top ten hold around 1.5%. The sequencing sample was made of peripheral blood. The receptors stem from an elderly man with acute or convalescent COVID-19. The CDR3 runs from the conserved cysteine through the conserved F or W. A D gene is named only where the DNA matches it firmly. Not every row has a clone size; where given, it reads once, few, many or a size class.

size,D,length,J,V,CDR3,DNA
.,.,15,TRBJ2-2,TRBV11-3,CASGSRGTNTGELFF,TGTGCCAGCGGCTCCAGGGGCACGAACACCGGGGAGCTGTTTTTT
.,TRBD1,14,TRBJ2-3,TRBV6-5,CAVSYDRGRDTQYF,TGTGCCGTTTCTTATGACAGGGGGCGAGATACGCAGTATTTT
few,.,16,TRBJ2-5,TRBV15,CATSRGASVSGETQYF,TGTGCCACCAGCAGAGGGGCTAGCGTGAGTGGAGAGACCCAGTACTTC
.,.,12,TRBJ2-3,TRBV19,CASSIRTDTQYF,TGTGCCAGTAGTATCAGAACAGATACGCAGTATTTT
once,TRBD2,15,TRBJ2-6,TRBV29-1,CSVTSGGSGANVLTF,TGCAGCGTCACTAGCGGGGGCTCTGGGGCCAACGTCCTGACTTTC
few,.,14,TRBJ1-2,TRBV7-9,CASSLEAGLIGYTF,TGTGCCAGCAGCTTAGAGGCAGGGCTCATAGGCTACACCTTC
.,.,14,TRBJ2-1,TRBV11-2,CASSRRDRHNEQFF,TGTGCCAGCAGCCGACGAGACAGACACAATGAGCAGTTCTTC
few,.,15,TRBJ2-5,TRBV11-2,CASRRDRGGQETQYF,TGTGCCAGCAGACGAGACAGAGGGGGACAAGAGACCCAGTACTTC
.,.,16,TRBJ1-3,TRBV15,CATSRDYGGTGNTIYF,TGTGCCACCAGCAGAGATTACGGGGGGACTGGAAACACCATATATTTT
.,TRBD1,17,TRBJ1-2,TRBV7-2,CASSLAAGTVFHYGYTF,TGTGCCAGCAGCTTAGCAGCCGGGACAGTGTTTCACTATGGCTACACCTTC
.,.,14,TRBJ1-1,TRBV7-8,CASSLGEGHTEAFF,TGTGCCAGCAGCTTAGGTGAAGGACATACTGAAGCTTTCTTT
once,TRBD1,14,TRBJ2-7,TRBV5-1,CASSLPGQGYEQYF,TGCGCCAGCAGCTTACCGGGACAGGGCTACGAGCAGTACTTC
.,.,17,TRBJ2-2,TRBV19,CASSHRRQGGNTGELFF,TGTGCCAGTAGTCACCGGAGACAGGGAGGGAACACCGGGGAGCTGTTTTTT
.,.,15,TRBJ2-3,TRBV10-3,CAISEGSPSTDTQYF,TGTGCCATCAGTGAGGGTAGCCCTAGCACAGATACGCAGTATTTT
.,TRBD2,17,TRBJ2-1,TRBV7-2,CASSSQTSGRRHNEQFF,TGTGCCAGCAGCTCCCAGACTAGCGGGAGGCGCCACAATGAGCAGTTCTTC
.,TRBD2,16,TRBJ2-3,TRBV5-5,CASSLGTSGGADTQYF,TGTGCCAGCAGCTTGGGGACTAGCGGGGGGGCAGATACGCAATATTTT
.,.,15,TRBJ1-1,TRBV9,CASSVVGQGLTEAFF,TGTGCCAGCAGCGTAGTTGGGCAGGGCCTCACTGAAGCTTTCTTT
.,.,15,TRBJ1-4,TRBV28,CASTEIGGLREKLFF,TGTGCCAGCACCGAAATCGGGGGGCTTCGAGAAAAACTGTTTTTT